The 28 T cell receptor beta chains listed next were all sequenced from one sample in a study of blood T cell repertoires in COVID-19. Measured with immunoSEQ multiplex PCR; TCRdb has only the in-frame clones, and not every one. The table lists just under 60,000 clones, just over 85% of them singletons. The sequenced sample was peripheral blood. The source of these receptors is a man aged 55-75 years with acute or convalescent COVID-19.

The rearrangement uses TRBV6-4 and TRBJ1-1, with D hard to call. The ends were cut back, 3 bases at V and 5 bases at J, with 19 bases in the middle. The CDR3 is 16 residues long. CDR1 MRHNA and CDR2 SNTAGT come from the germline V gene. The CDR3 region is CASSEDFLSQRTEAFF. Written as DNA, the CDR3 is TGTGCCAGCAGTGAAGATTTCCTGTCGCAGAGGACTGAAGCTTTCTTT.

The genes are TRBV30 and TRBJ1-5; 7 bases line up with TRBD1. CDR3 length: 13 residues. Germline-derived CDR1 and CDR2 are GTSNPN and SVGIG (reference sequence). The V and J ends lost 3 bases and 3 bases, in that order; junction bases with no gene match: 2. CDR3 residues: CAWSGTDNQPQHF. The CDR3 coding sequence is TGTGCCTGGAGCGGGACAGACAATCAGCCCCAGCATTTT.

This CDR3 reads CSVEEVITSGRNEQYF. The CDR3 DNA follows: TGCAGCGTTGAAGAGGTTATAACTAGCGGGAGAAACGAGCAGTACTTC. The chain has TRBV29-1 and TRBJ2-7, with 11 bases matching TRBD2. CDR3 size: 16 residues. Per the germline V gene, CDR1 is SQVTM and CDR2 is ANQGSEA. With V trimmed by 0 bases and J by 5 bases, 9 bases remained unmatched.

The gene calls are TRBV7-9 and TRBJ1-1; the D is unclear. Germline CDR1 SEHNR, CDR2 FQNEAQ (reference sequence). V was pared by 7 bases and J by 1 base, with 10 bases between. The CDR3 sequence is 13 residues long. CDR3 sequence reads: CASKQSGNTEAFF. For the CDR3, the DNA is TGTGCCAGCAAACAGTCCGGGAACACTGAAGCTTTCTTT.

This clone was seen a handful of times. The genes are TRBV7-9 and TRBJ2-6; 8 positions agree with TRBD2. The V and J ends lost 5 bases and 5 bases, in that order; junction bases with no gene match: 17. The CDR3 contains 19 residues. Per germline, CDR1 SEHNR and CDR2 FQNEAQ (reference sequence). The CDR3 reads CASSPSHGGLALRANVLTF. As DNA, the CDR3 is TGTGCCAGCAGCCCGTCCCATGGTGGACTAGCTCTGAGGGCCAACGTCCTGACTTTC.

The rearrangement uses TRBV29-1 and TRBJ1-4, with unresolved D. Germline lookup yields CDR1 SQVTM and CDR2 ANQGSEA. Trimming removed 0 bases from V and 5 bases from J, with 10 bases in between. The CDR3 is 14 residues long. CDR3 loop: CSVEDTGGNEKLFF. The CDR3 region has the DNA TGCAGCGTTGAAGATACGGGTGGGAATGAAAAACTGTTTTTT.

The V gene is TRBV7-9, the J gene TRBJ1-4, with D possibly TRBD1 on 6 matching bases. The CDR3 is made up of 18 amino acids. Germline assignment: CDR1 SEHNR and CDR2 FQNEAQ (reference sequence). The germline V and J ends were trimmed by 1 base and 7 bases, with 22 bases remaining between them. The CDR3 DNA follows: TGTGCCAGCAGCTTAGGGATCACAGGGACATATTTCCCTGAAAAACTGTTTTTT. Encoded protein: CASSLGITGTYFPEKLFF.

The CDR3 is CASSAYWTGGDKDEQFF. CDR3 bases: TGTGCCAGCAGTGCGTATTGGACAGGGGGCGACAAGGACGAGCAGTTCTTC. The V gene is TRBV6-4, the J gene TRBJ2-1, with 11 bases lining up with TRBD1. J was trimmed by 10 bases and V by 4 bases; bases with no gene match: 15. CDR1 MRHNA and CDR2 SNTAGT come from the germline V gene. This CDR3 spans 17 amino acids.

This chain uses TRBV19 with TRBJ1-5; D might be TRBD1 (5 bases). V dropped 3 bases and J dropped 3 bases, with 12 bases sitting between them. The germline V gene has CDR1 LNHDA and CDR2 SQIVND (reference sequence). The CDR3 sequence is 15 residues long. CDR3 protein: CASSIGHRSNQPQHF. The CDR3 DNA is TGTGCCAGTAGTATCGGACATCGTTCCAATCAGCCCCAGCATTTT. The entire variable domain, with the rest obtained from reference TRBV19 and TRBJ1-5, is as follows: DGGITQSPKYLFRKEGQNVTLSCEQNLNHDAMYWYRQDPGQGLRLIYYSQIVNDFQKGDIAEGYSVSREKKESFPLTVTSAQKNPTAFYLCASSIGHRSNQPQHFGDGTRLSIL.

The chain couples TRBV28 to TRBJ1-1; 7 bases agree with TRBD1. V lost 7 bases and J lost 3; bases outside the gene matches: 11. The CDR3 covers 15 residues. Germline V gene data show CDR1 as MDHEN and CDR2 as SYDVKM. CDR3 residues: CASIVQGSGDTEAFF. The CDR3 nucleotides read TGTGCCAGCATAGTACAGGGGAGTGGGGACACTGAAGCTTTCTTT.

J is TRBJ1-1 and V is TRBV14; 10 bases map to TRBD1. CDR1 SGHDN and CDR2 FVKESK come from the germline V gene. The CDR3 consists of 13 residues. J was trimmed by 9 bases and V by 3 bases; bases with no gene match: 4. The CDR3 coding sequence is TGTGCCAGCAGCCACGGGACAGGGGCCAAAGCTTTCTTT. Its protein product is CASSHGTGAKAFF.

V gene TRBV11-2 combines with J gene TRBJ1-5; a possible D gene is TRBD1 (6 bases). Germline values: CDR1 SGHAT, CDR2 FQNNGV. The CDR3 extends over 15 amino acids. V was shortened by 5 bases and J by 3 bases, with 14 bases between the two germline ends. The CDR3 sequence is CASSISGQPNQPQHF. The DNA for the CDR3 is TGTGCCAGCAGCATATCAGGACAGCCCAATCAGCCCCAGCATTTT.

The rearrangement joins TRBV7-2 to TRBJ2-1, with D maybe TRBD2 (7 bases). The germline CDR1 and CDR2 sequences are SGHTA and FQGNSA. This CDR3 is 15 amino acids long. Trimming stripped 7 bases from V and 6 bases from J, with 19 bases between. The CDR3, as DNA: TGTGCCAGCAAAGGGGGGGAGGGCCCCCTCAATGAGCAGTTCTTC. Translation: CASKGGEGPLNEQFF.

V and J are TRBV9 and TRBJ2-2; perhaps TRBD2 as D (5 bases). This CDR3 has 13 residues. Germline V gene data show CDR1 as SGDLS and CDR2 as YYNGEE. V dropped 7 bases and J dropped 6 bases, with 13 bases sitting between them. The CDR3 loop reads CASPPERAGELFF. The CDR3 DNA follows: TGTGCCAGCCCCCCGGAGAGGGCCGGGGAGCTGTTTTTT.

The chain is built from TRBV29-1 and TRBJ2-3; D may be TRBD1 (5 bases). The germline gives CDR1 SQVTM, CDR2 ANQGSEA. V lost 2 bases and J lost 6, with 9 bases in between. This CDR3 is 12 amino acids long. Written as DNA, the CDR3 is TGCAGCGTTGAACCAGGGATGGATACGCAGTATTTT. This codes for CSVEPGMDTQYF.

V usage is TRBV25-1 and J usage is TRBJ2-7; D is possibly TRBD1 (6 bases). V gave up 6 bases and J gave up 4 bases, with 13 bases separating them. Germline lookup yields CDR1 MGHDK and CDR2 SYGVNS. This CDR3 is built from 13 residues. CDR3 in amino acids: CASRSERGYEQYF. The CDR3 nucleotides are TGTGCCAGCAGGTCCGAGAGGGGGTACGAGCAGTACTTC.

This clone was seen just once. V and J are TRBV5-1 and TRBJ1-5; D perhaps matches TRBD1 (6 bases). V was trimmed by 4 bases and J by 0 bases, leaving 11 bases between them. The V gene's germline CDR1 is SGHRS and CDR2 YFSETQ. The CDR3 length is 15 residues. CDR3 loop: CASSPGHPSNQPQHF. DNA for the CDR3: TGCGCCAGCAGCCCGGGACACCCTAGCAATCAGCCCCAGCATTTT.

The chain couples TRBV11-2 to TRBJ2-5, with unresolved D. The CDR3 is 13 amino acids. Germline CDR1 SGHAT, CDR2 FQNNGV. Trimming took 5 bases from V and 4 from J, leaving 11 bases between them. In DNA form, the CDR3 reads TGTGCCAGCAGCCTTCGGCGGAGAGAGACCCAGTACTTC. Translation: CASSLRRRETQYF.

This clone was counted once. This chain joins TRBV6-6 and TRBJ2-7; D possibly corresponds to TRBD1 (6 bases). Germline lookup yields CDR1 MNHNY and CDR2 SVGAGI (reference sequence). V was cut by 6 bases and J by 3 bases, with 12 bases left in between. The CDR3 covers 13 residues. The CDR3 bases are TGTGCCAGCAGCCCAGGGGTAAACTACGAGCAGTACTTC. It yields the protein CASSPGVNYEQYF.

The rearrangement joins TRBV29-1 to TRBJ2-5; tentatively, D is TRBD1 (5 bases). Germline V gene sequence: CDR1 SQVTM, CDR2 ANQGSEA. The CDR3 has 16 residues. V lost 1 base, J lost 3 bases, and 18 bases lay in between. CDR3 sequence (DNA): TGCAGCGTTGAAGGGCAGGTCAGGGCGTCCAAAGAGACCCAGTACTTC. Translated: CSVEGQVRASKETQYF. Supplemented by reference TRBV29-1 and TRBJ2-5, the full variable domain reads SAVISQKPSRDICQRGTSLTIQCQVDSQVTMMFWYRQQPGQSLTLIATANQGSEATYESGFVIDKFPISRPNLTFSTLTVSNMSPEDSSIYLCSVEGQVRASKETQYFGPGTRLLVL.

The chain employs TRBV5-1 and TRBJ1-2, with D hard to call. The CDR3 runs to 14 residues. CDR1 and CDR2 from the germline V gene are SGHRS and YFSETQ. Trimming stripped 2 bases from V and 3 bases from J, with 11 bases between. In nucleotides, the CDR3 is TGCGCCAGCAGCTTTTTTCCGGGAGACTATGGCTACACCTTC. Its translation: CASSFFPGDYGYTF.

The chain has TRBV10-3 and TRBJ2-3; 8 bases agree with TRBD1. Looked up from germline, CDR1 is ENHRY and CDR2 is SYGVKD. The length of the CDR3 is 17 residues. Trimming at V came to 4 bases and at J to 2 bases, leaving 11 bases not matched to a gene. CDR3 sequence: CAISGLRTGRITDTQYF. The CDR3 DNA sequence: TGTGCCATCAGTGGGCTCAGGACAGGGAGGATCACAGATACGCAGTATTTT.

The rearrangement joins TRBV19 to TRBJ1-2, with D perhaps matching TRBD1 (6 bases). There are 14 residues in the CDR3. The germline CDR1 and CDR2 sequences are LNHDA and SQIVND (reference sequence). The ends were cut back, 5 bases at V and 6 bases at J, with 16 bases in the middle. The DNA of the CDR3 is TGTGCCAGTAGTTCCAGGGGACGGGACGATGGCTACACCTTC. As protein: CASSSRGRDDGYTF.

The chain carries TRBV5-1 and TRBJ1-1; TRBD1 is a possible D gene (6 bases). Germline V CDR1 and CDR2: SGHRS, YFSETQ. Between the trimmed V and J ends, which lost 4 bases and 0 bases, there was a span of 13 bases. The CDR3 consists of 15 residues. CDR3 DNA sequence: TGCGCCAGCAGCCTGAGGACAGTTATGAACACTGAAGCTTTCTTT. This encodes CASSLRTVMNTEAFF.

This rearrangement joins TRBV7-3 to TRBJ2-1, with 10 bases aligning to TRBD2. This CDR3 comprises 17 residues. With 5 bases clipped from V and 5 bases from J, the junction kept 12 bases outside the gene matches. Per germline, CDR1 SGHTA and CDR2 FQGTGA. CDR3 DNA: TGTGCCAGCAGCGCACGAGGACTAGCGGACTTTCACAATGAGCAGTTCTTC. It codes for CASSARGLADFHNEQFF.

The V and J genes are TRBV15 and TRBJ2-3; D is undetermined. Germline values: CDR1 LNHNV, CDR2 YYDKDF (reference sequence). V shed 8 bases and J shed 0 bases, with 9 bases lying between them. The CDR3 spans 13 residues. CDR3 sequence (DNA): TGTGCCACCGGCCACAGCAGCACAGATACGCAGTATTTT. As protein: CATGHSSTDTQYF.

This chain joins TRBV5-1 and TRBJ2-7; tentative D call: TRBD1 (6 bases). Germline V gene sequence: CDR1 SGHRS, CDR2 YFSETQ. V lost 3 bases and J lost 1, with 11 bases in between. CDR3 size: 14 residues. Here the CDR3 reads CASSSTGPSYEQYF. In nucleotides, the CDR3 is TGCGCCAGCAGCTCGACAGGTCCATCCTACGAGCAGTACTTC.

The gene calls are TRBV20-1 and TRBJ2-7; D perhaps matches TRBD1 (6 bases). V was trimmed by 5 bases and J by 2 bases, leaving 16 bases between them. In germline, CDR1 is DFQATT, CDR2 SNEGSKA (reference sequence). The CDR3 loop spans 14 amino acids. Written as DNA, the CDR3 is TGCAGTGCTCGTGCACAGGGTTGGGCCTACGAGCAGTACTTC. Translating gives CSARAQGWAYEQYF.